One and the same sample provided the 27 T cell receptor beta chains below, sequenced in a study of T-cell memory formation after mild COVID-19. TCRdb independently ran MiXCR on the 5' RACE reads; one entry per CDR3 protein. The sample includes around 200,000 distinct CDR3 sequences, 16% of them seen just once. The sample taken for sequencing was PBMCs or a T cell subset sorted from them (not recorded which). These receptors originate from an adult woman who had mild COVID-19 (a few samples of this study predate the infection). Cell type and time point are not known.

The V call is TRBV7-8, the J call TRBJ1-2; TRBD1 is a possible D gene (6 bases). V gave up 1 base and J gave up 3 bases, with 15 bases separating them. CDR1 SGHVS and CDR2 FQNEAQ come from the germline V gene. This CDR3 has 16 residues. Here the CDR3 reads CASSLGSGHRHYGYTF. CDR3 nucleotides: TGTGCCAGCAGCTTAGGGTCGGGACATCGCCACTATGGCTACACCTTC.

A few counts support this clonotype. The chain has TRBV10-3 and TRBJ2-2, with D perhaps matching TRBD1 or TRBD2 (5 bases each). The germline gives CDR1 ENHRY, CDR2 SYGVKD. V was shortened by 5 bases and J by 4 bases, with 11 bases between the two germline ends. The CDR3 is 14 amino acids. CDR3 nucleotide sequence: TGTGCCATCAGTATGGGGACGGTCACCGGGGAGCTGTTTTTT. The encoded protein is CAISMGTVTGELFF.

This chain connects TRBV12-3 or TRBV12-4 to TRBJ2-7; TRBD1 matches 10 bases. The V and J ends lost 6 bases and 5 bases, in that order; junction bases with no gene match: 7. The CDR3 covers 14 residues. This chain's CDR3 is CASRMRDRGHEQYF. CDR3 bases: TGTGCCAGCAGAATGCGGGACAGGGGCCACGAGCAGTACTTC.

This clonotype has just a few counts. This rearrangement joins TRBV12-3 or TRBV12-4 to TRBJ2-5, with D uncertain. The CDR3 covers 13 residues. Trimming stripped 3 bases from V and 2 bases from J, with 7 bases between. This CDR3 is CASSFKGQETQYF. The CDR3 DNA is TGTGCCAGCAGTTTTAAGGGACAAGAGACCCAGTACTTC.

This chain joins TRBV20-1 and TRBJ1-2; no definite D call. V lost 2 bases and J lost 4, with 14 bases in between. Germline loops: CDR1 DFQATT, CDR2 SNEGSKA (reference sequence). The CDR3 has 14 residues. The CDR3 DNA reads TGCAGTGCTAGATCAAATGGGCTTAGCTATGGCTACACCTTC. It is translated as CSARSNGLSYGYTF.

V is TRBV14 and J is TRBJ1-2; possibly TRBD1 for D (5 bases). This CDR3 region has 14 residues. V lost 4 bases to trimming and J lost 4 bases, with 13 bases between them. Germline loops: CDR1 SGHDN, CDR2 FVKESK. CDR3 in DNA: TGTGCCAGCAGCCCCGCCGGGACGGCCTATGGCTACACCTTC. Encoded protein: CASSPAGTAYGYTF.

The chain uses TRBV7-9 and TRBJ2-1; D might be TRBD2 (6 bases). The germline V gene encodes CDR1 SEHNR and CDR2 FQNEAQ (reference sequence). The CDR3 is made up of 17 amino acids. V lost 3 bases and J lost 5, with 20 bases in between. The DNA for the CDR3 is TGTGCCAGCAGCTTCGAGCGTTCTGGTTGGAGGGACAATGAGCAGTTCTTC. Its translation: CASSFERSGWRDNEQFF.

Only a few counts were recorded for this clonotype. The V gene is TRBV7-2, the J gene TRBJ1-1; 9 bases fit TRBD1. CDR1 SGHTA and CDR2 FQGNSA come from the germline V gene. J was trimmed by 7 bases and V by 5 bases; bases with no gene match: 11. The length of the CDR3 is 15 residues. The CDR3 sequence is CASSPIGDRDLEAFF. Here the CDR3 DNA reads TGTGCCAGCAGCCCCATCGGGGACAGGGACCTTGAAGCTTTCTTT.

The chain is built from TRBV7-3 and TRBJ1-2, with unresolved D. Germline V gene data show CDR1 as SGHTA and CDR2 as FQGTGA. The CDR3 runs to 14 residues. V was trimmed by 1 base and J by 4 bases, leaving 10 bases between them. The CDR3 spells CASSLNPGPYGYTF. In DNA form, the CDR3 reads TGTGCCAGCAGCTTAAATCCAGGACCCTATGGCTACACCTTC. Combining the CDR3 with reference TRBV7-3 and TRBJ1-2 gives the whole variable domain GAGVSQTPSNKVTEKGKYVELRCDPISGHTALYWYRQSLGQGPEFLIYFQGTGAADDSGLPNDRFFAVRPEGSVSTLKIQRTERGDSAVYLCASSLNPGPYGYTFGSGTRLTVV.

The chain is built from TRBV2 and TRBJ2-1; unclear D gene. There are 15 residues in the CDR3. CDR1 and CDR2 (germline): SNHLY, FYNNEI. The V end was cut by 2 bases, the J end by 0 bases, with 8 bases between. The CDR3 coding sequence is TGTGCCAGCAGTGAAAGGGCGGTCTCCTACAATGAGCAGTTCTTC. It codes for CASSERAVSYNEQFF.

The chain combines TRBV5-1 with TRBJ1-1; tentatively, D is TRBD1 (5 bases). The CDR3 loop spans 14 amino acids. Germline V gene sequence: CDR1 SGHRS, CDR2 YFSETQ. Trimming cost V 1 base and J 4 bases, with 11 bases left between them. The DNA for the CDR3 is TGCGCCAGCAGCTTGATTCCGGGGGGCACTGAAGCTTTCTTT. Translation: CASSLIPGGTEAFF.

This clonotype was observed a few times. The J gene is TRBJ1-1, the V gene TRBV20-1; 8 nucleotides match TRBD1. Losses at the gene ends were 5 bases for V and 2 bases for J; bases not matched to a gene: 10. CDR3 length: 15 amino acids. Germline V gene sequence: CDR1 DFQATT, CDR2 SNEGSKA (reference sequence). CDR3 DNA sequence: TGCAGTGCTCCCCGGCAGGGGGCCATAAACACTGAAGCTTTCTTT. Its protein is CSAPRQGAINTEAFF.

This clonotype turned up a few times. The chain joins TRBV5-1 to TRBJ2-5; perhaps TRBD1 as D (7 bases). Trimming cost V 1 base and J 2 bases, with 9 bases left between them. There are 14 residues in the CDR3. Germline CDR1 is SGHRS and CDR2 is YFSETQ. The CDR3, as DNA: TGCGCCAGCAGCTTGCAGGGGGGTCAAGAGACCCAGTACTTC. Encoded protein: CASSLQGGQETQYF.

This chain connects TRBV6-5 to TRBJ1-1; D not resolved. CDR1 and CDR2 from the germline V gene are MNHEY and SVGAGI. The CDR3 runs to 14 residues. V lost 10 bases to trimming and J lost 5 bases, with 20 bases between them. The CDR3 bases are TGTGCCACCAGAGAAGATCGGACGGGGACTGAAGCTTTCTTT. This sequence encodes CATREDRTGTEAFF.

CDR3 in DNA: TGTGCCAGCAGCCCGGGACTAGTGTATGAGACCCAGTACTTC. Protein sequence: CASSPGLVYETQYF. The V call is TRBV7-2, the J call TRBJ2-5; 8 nucleotides match TRBD2. CDR1 and CDR2 from the germline V gene are SGHTA and FQGNSA. V lost 5 bases, J lost 5 bases, and 7 bases stayed unmatched. The CDR3 has 14 residues.

This clonotype has at least ten counts. The chain has TRBV4-3 and TRBJ2-7; D ambiguous. Per the germline V gene, CDR1 is LGHNA and CDR2 is YSLEER. The V gene lost 3 bases and the J gene lost 5 bases, with 17 bases spanning the gap. The length of the CDR3 is 15 residues. CDR3 in amino acids: CASSQLVGPLHEQYF. CDR3 DNA: TGCGCCAGCAGCCAGCTCGTAGGGCCACTCCACGAGCAGTACTTC.

This clonotype was recorded a few times. This sequence joins TRBV14 and TRBJ1-2; D call uncertain. This CDR3 has 15 residues. V was clipped by 0 bases and J by 5 bases, with 13 bases between them. In germline, CDR1 is SGHDN, CDR2 FVKESK. The CDR3 DNA reads TGTGCCAGCAGCCAAGATTGGGCTGGAGCTTATGGCTACACCTTC. It translates to CASSQDWAGAYGYTF.

CDR3 sequence reads: CSARDPRAGTPLHF. Here the CDR3 DNA reads TGCAGTGCTAGAGATCCCAGGGCAGGGACACCCCTCCACTTT. The chain carries TRBV20-1 and TRBJ1-6; weak D call: TRBD1 (5 bases). Germline V CDR1 and CDR2: DFQATT, SNEGSKA (reference sequence). The CDR3 is 14 amino acids. Between the trimmed V and J ends, which lost 0 bases and 11 bases, there was a span of 14 bases.

This clonotype was seen ten or more times. J is TRBJ2-1 and V is TRBV7-2, with D uncertain. The CDR3 loop spans 15 amino acids. The V end was cut by 2 bases, the J end by 0 bases, with 8 bases between. Germline CDR1 and CDR2: SGHTA and FQGNSA. The CDR3 loop is CASSLSVSSYNEQFF. CDR3 nucleotide sequence: TGTGCCAGCAGCTTATCGGTTAGCTCCTACAATGAGCAGTTCTTC.

A few counts support this clonotype. The V and J genes are TRBV29-1 and TRBJ1-2; a possible D gene is TRBD1 (5 bases). This CDR3 has 13 amino acids. Per germline, CDR1 SQVTM and CDR2 ANQGSEA. V dropped 6 bases and J dropped 4 bases, with 15 bases sitting between them. DNA of the CDR3: TGCAGCGTCCCGACTGGGGGAGTCTATGGCTACACCTTC. It specifies CSVPTGGVYGYTF.

This clonotype was seen at least ten times. V is TRBV20-1 and J is TRBJ2-7, with 8 bases fitting TRBD2. The V segment lost 4 bases and the J segment 0 bases; nucleotides outside the gene matches: 5. The germline V gene has CDR1 DFQATT and CDR2 SNEGSKA (reference sequence). CDR3 length equals 14 residues. CDR3 coding DNA: TGCAGTGCTATCAGCGGGGGCCTCTCCTACGAGCAGTACTTC. Its translation is CSAISGGLSYEQYF.

The CDR3 region is CASSPKVRQSYNEQFF. The CDR3 DNA is TGTGCCAGCAGCCCAAAGGTCCGACAGAGCTACAATGAGCAGTTCTTC. The genes are TRBV7-9 and TRBJ2-1; possibly TRBD1 for D (5 bases). This CDR3 has 16 amino acids. Germline V CDR1 and CDR2: SEHNR, FQNEAQ (reference sequence). V was clipped by 5 bases and J by 3 bases, with 17 bases between them.

The CDR3 DNA sequence: TGTGCCAGCAGCCCACTAGCGGGATCAGCCAAAAACATTCAGTACTTC. This gives the protein CASSPLAGSAKNIQYF. The J gene is TRBJ2-4, the V gene TRBV11-2; the match to TRBD2 covers 10 bases. This CDR3 contains 16 residues. Germline trimming cut 5 bases from V and 0 bases from J; bases unmatched to any gene: 4. Germline assignment: CDR1 SGHAT and CDR2 FQNNGV.

This clonotype was picked up a small number of times. This chain joins TRBV4-2 and TRBJ2-7; no clear D. CDR3 length: 14 residues. The germline V gene encodes CDR1 LGHNA and CDR2 YNFKEQ. The V end lost 0 bases, the J end lost 3 bases, and 9 bases lay between the germline ends. DNA of the CDR3: TGTGCCAGCAGCCAAGATTGGCAGGTCTACGAGCAGTACTTC. Its translation: CASSQDWQVYEQYF.

This clonotype was found once. The chain uses TRBV9 and TRBJ2-7; D is perhaps TRBD1 (5 bases). V gave up 4 bases and J gave up 4 bases, with 18 bases separating them. Per the germline V gene, CDR1 is SGDLS and CDR2 is YYNGEE. CDR3 length equals 15 residues. The CDR3 is CASSTHPGTGYEQYF. The CDR3 DNA reads as TGTGCCAGCAGCACACATCCGGGTACAGGTTACGAGCAGTACTTC.

This clonotype was seen only a few times. The chain employs TRBV6-5 and TRBJ1-1, with 12 bases aligning to TRBD1. The V and J ends lost 2 bases and 5 bases, in that order; junction bases with no gene match: 6. CDR3 length equals 16 residues. In germline, CDR1 is MNHEY, CDR2 SVGAGI. CDR3 amino acids: CASSYRGTGGETEAFF. The CDR3 bases are TGTGCCAGCAGTTACCGCGGGACAGGGGGCGAAACTGAAGCTTTCTTT.

The chain has TRBV3-1 and TRBJ1-1; 10 bases match TRBD1. V was pared by 7 bases and J by 1 base, with 6 bases of the junction left unmatched. CDR1 and CDR2 (germline): LGHDT, YNNKEL (reference sequence). The CDR3 sequence is 15 residues long. The CDR3 coding sequence is TGTGCCAGCAACCCGGGACAGGGGTCGAACACTGAAGCTTTCTTT. It encodes CASNPGQGSNTEAFF.